Listed here are 30 T cell receptor beta chains from one sample, sequenced in a study of blood T cell repertoires in COVID-19 (dated by TCRdb to the early 2020s). The receptor library was made with the immunoSEQ multiplex PCR assay. In TCRdb, the immuneACCESS table is reduced to in-frame sequences with V and J assigned. These tables do not hold every clone; where another copy was compared, an unresolved V gene accounts for under half, and the others remain unexplained. For this sample there are more than 300,000 clones; around 90% appear just once. 1.2% of the sample lies in the top ten. The sequencing input was PBMCs or T cells enriched from blood (not recorded which). These TCRs come from a woman aged 18-30 years who had recovered from COVID-19.

V and J are TRBV12-3 or TRBV12-4 and TRBJ1-2; D ambiguous. The CDR3 covers 11 residues. V lost 8 bases and J lost 5, with 9 bases in between. CDR3 region: CASEEGYGYTF. The CDR3 bases are TGTGCCAGCGAAGAGGGATATGGCTACACCTTC.

This clone was seen only once. V usage is TRBV9 and J usage is TRBJ1-2; D is possibly TRBD1 (6 bases). Trimming took off 1 base at V and 3 bases at J, with 16 bases between the two ends. This CDR3 is built from 16 residues. CDR1 is SGDLS, CDR2 YYNGEE, per germline. The CDR3 sequence is CASSVTRTAPHYGYTF. DNA of the CDR3: TGTGCCAGCAGCGTAACGAGGACAGCACCCCACTATGGCTACACCTTC.

The chain carries TRBV28 and TRBJ2-1, with TRBD1 matching 9 bases. CDR3 length equals 14 residues. Trimming at V came to 5 bases and at J to 6 bases, leaving 5 bases not matched to a gene. CDR1 and CDR2 (germline): MDHEN, SYDVKM. CDR3 nucleotides: TGTGCCAGCAGTCCTGGGACAGGGCCCAATGAGCAGTTCTTC. Its protein product is CASSPGTGPNEQFF.

This chain connects TRBV5-1 to TRBJ1-2; D is possibly TRBD1 (6 bases). Trimming took 4 bases from V and 4 from J, leaving 17 bases between them. Germline lookup yields CDR1 SGHRS and CDR2 YFSETQ. The CDR3 runs to 15 residues. The CDR3 coding sequence is TGCGCCAGCAGCGTCGGGTCGGGGGGCCCCTATGGCTACACCTTC. Amino acid sequence: CASSVGSGGPYGYTF.

The chain recombines TRBV6-5 with TRBJ1-5; D is undetermined. V was clipped by 6 bases and J by 7 bases, with 19 bases between them. Germline-derived CDR1 and CDR2 are MNHEY and SVGAGI. There are 15 residues in the CDR3. In nucleotides, the CDR3 is TGTGCCAGCAGAGACTCATTACGGGGTCGCCAGCCCCAGCATTTT. Translated: CASRDSLRGRQPQHF.

V and J are TRBV11-2 and TRBJ2-1; 8 bases map to TRBD1. The CDR3 covers 16 residues. The germline V gene has CDR1 SGHAT and CDR2 FQNNGV. Germline trimming cut 6 bases from V and 8 bases from J; bases unmatched to any gene: 15. CDR3 sequence: CASRPPSAGGIDEQFF. CDR3 coding DNA: TGTGCCAGCAGACCGCCCTCGGCAGGGGGCATTGATGAGCAGTTCTTC. The full variable domain, its missing parts supplied by reference TRBV11-2 and TRBJ2-1, is EAGVAQSPRYKIIEKRQSVAFWCNPISGHATLYWYQQILGQGPKLLIQFQNNGVVDDSQLPKDRFSAERLKGVDSTLKIQPAKLEDSAVYLCASRPPSAGGIDEQFFGPGTRLTVL.

The J gene is TRBJ2-7, the V gene TRBV5-1; D gene uncertain. The CDR3 sequence is 14 residues long. V was shortened by 4 bases and J by 0 bases, with 11 bases between the two germline ends. Looked up from germline, CDR1 is SGHRS and CDR2 is YFSETQ. The CDR3 DNA reads TGCGCCAGCAGCCTAAGCTCAGGCTCCTACGAGCAGTACTTC. Protein: CASSLSSGSYEQYF.

V is TRBV5-1 and J is TRBJ1-4, with 10 bases matching TRBD1. This CDR3 is built from 16 residues. The germline V gene has CDR1 SGHRS and CDR2 YFSETQ. V lost 4 bases to trimming and J lost 12 bases; unmatched junction nucleotides: 15. CDR3 sequence (DNA): TGCGCCAGCAGCCAAAGACAGGGGGCCCCGGGAGGGGAACTGTTTTTT. Translating gives CASSQRQGAPGGELFF.

The chain has TRBV4-1 and TRBJ2-1; weak D call: TRBD2 (6 bases). The CDR3 spans 17 residues. Germline V gives CDR1 MGHRA, CDR2 YSYEKL. Trimming cost V 0 bases and J 8 bases, with 20 bases left between them. CDR3 amino acids: CASSQESRFGGRYEQFF. For the CDR3, the DNA is TGCGCCAGCAGCCAAGAATCTCGGTTCGGGGGTAGGTATGAGCAGTTCTTC.

The chain links TRBV4-1 to TRBJ2-5; D call uncertain. The V end was cut by 0 bases, the J end by 0 bases, with 5 bases between. Germline values: CDR1 MGHRA, CDR2 YSYEKL. The CDR3 totals 14 residues. The DNA of the CDR3 is TGCGCCAGCAGCCAAGAAAACTACCAAGAGACCCAGTACTTC. It specifies CASSQENYQETQYF.

V usage is TRBV10-1 and J usage is TRBJ1-6; tentative D call: TRBD1 (6 bases). CDR1 and CDR2 (germline): WNHNN, SYGVQD (reference sequence). CDR3 size: 15 residues. The V end was cut by 4 bases, the J end by 7 bases, with 14 bases between. CDR3 coding DNA: TGCGCCAGCAGTGGGGGGACACGGTCCAATTCACCCCTCCACTTT. It encodes CASSGGTRSNSPLHF.

The genes are TRBV19 and TRBJ1-1; TRBD1 matches 11 bases. Per germline, CDR1 LNHDA and CDR2 SQIVND (reference sequence). The CDR3 extends over 18 amino acids. V shed 6 bases and J 1 base; nucleotides not matched to a gene: 13. In DNA form, the CDR3 reads TGTGCCAGTAGAGACGGACAGGGGGCCCCCGGGGGGAACACTGAAGCTTTCTTT. Translating gives CASRDGQGAPGGNTEAFF.

The chain couples TRBV11-2 to TRBJ2-7, with a tentative D call TRBD1 (8 bases). The CDR3 totals 15 residues. CDR1 and CDR2 (germline): SGHAT, FQNNGV. V was shortened by 5 bases and J by 2 bases, with 16 bases between the two germline ends. This chain's CDR3 is CASSPTGGAPYEQYF. The CDR3 DNA reads TGTGCCAGCAGCCCCACAGGGGGGGCGCCCTACGAGCAGTACTTC.

The rearrangement joins TRBV12-3 or TRBV12-4 to TRBJ1-2; D remains unclear. This CDR3 has 12 residues. The V end was cut by 6 bases, the J end by 5 bases, with 10 bases between. The CDR3 protein is CASSNREYGYTF. CDR3 DNA sequence: TGTGCCAGCAGCAACCGGGAGTATGGCTACACCTTC.

The genes are TRBV6-5 and TRBJ1-5, with D maybe TRBD1 (5 bases). The CDR3 totals 14 residues. Germline CDR1 is MNHEY and CDR2 is SVGAGI. V lost 6 bases and J lost 7, with 16 bases in between. The CDR3 is CASRPSGGRQPQHF. The CDR3 DNA reads TGTGCCAGCAGACCCTCGGGGGGGAGACAGCCCCAGCATTTT.

The V call is TRBV13, the J call TRBJ2-7; tentative D call: TRBD2 (5 bases). Germline V gives CDR1 PRHDT, CDR2 FYEKMQ (reference sequence). The CDR3 runs 15 residues. Trimming took 5 bases from V and 2 from J, leaving 16 bases between them. CDR3 sequence reads: CASSRRGTLTYEQYF. CDR3 sequence (DNA): TGTGCCAGCAGCCGTCGGGGAACGCTGACCTACGAGCAGTACTTC.

This clone was recorded once. This chain links TRBV4-1 with TRBJ1-4, with D tentatively TRBD1 (5 bases). The CDR3 sequence is 14 residues long. In germline, CDR1 is MGHRA, CDR2 YSYEKL. V was trimmed by 0 bases and J by 8 bases, leaving 10 bases between them. The DNA for the CDR3 is TGCGCCAGCAGCCAAGATCGGGGGGGGGAAAAACTGTTTTTT. This codes for CASSQDRGGEKLFF.

The V call is TRBV21-1, the J call TRBJ2-1; the table names TRBD2, a call not compared with the DNA. TRBV21-1 is a pseudogene locus. CDR3 length equals 11 residues. The CDR3 DNA is TGTGCCAGCAGCGGGGGAGGAGAGCAGTTCTTC. Translated: CASSGGGEQFF.

CDR3 protein: CASSFGGGDEQYF. The CDR3 DNA is TGTGCCAGCAGTTTTGGAGGAGGGGACGAGCAGTACTTC. The chain uses TRBV27 and TRBJ2-7; a weak D match, TRBD2 (6 bases). The V and J ends lost 3 bases and 5 bases respectively, with 11 bases between them. CDR3 length equals 13 residues. The V gene's germline CDR1 is MNHEY and CDR2 SMNVEV (reference sequence).

The chain is built from TRBV19 and TRBJ2-7; TRBD1 might be the D (5 bases). The CDR3 is 14 residues long. V was shortened by 5 bases and J by 3 bases, with 14 bases between the two germline ends. Germline V lookup: CDR1 LNHDA, CDR2 SQIVND (reference sequence). The CDR3 here is CASSDTGYHYEQYF. The CDR3 nucleotides are TGTGCCAGTAGTGACACAGGTTACCACTACGAGCAGTACTTC.

The chain couples TRBV19 to TRBJ2-7, with 9 nucleotides matching TRBD1. Germline CDR1 LNHDA, CDR2 SQIVND (reference sequence). V was pared by 5 bases and J by 2 bases, with 16 bases of the junction left unmatched. The CDR3 has 18 amino acids. CDR3 nucleotides: TGTGCCAGTAGTCCCCGCGAAAGTCGGACAGGGGAGCCCTACGAGCAGTACTTC. This encodes CASSPRESRTGEPYEQYF.

V is TRBV28 and J is TRBJ1-5; possibly TRBD1 for D (5 bases). CDR1 MDHEN and CDR2 SYDVKM come from the germline V gene. Deletions cut 4 bases from V and 6 bases from J, with 16 bases between. The CDR3 extends over 15 amino acids. The CDR3 loop is CASSSPQGSGQPQHF. The CDR3 region has the DNA TGTGCCAGCAGTTCCCCTCAGGGTAGTGGTCAGCCCCAGCATTTT. Filled out from reference TRBV28 and TRBJ1-5, the complete variable domain reads DVKVTQSSRYLVKRTGEKVFLECVQDMDHENMFWYRQDPGLGLRLIYFSYDVKMKEKGDIPEGYSVSREKKERFSLILESASTNQTSMYLCASSSPQGSGQPQHFGDGTRLSIL.

The gene calls are TRBV18 and TRBJ1-1; 7 bases fit TRBD1. The germline V gene has CDR1 KGHSH and CDR2 LQKENI. The length of the CDR3 is 14 residues. The V gene end was trimmed by 6 bases and the J gene end by 4 bases; junction bases not matched to a gene: 8. The CDR3: CASSEQGQGTEAFF. The CDR3 coding sequence is TGTGCCAGCTCGGAACAGGGGCAGGGCACTGAAGCTTTCTTT.

The V gene is TRBV7-2, the J gene TRBJ1-2, with 8 bases lining up with TRBD1. Germline CDR1 reads SGHTA; CDR2 reads FQGNSA. The CDR3 runs 14 residues. V lost 5 bases and J lost 1; bases outside the gene matches: 3. In DNA, the CDR3 is TGTGCCAGCAGCCCTGACAGGGGTAACTATGGCTACACCTTC. It translates to CASSPDRGNYGYTF.

The chain links TRBV6-5 to TRBJ1-2, with D tentatively TRBD1 (6 bases). The length of the CDR3 is 16 residues. Germline CDR1 MNHEY, CDR2 SVGAGI. The V end was cut by 2 bases, the J end by 4 bases, with 17 bases between. The CDR3 nucleotides read TGTGCCAGCAGTTACACCTACACGGACAGAGGCTATGGCTACACCTTC. Protein sequence: CASSYTYTDRGYGYTF.

This sequence joins TRBV5-6 and TRBJ2-7, with TRBD1 identical over 8 bases. The germline CDR1 and CDR2 sequences are SGHDT and YYEEEE. Losses at the gene ends were 0 bases for V and 0 bases for J; bases not matched to a gene: 2. The CDR3 consists of 15 residues. CDR3 loop: CASSLGGTGSYEQYF. For the CDR3, the DNA is TGTGCCAGCAGCTTGGGCGGGACAGGCTCCTACGAGCAGTACTTC.

This chain links TRBV4-1 with TRBJ1-1; TRBD1 matches at 7 bases. Germline V gives CDR1 MGHRA, CDR2 YSYEKL. The CDR3 covers 16 residues. J was trimmed by 1 base and V by 7 bases; bases with no gene match: 12. In nucleotides, the CDR3 is TGCGCCAGCAATTCACTACCGGGACAGCCGAACACTGAAGCTTTCTTT. Encoded protein: CASNSLPGQPNTEAFF.

The CDR3 DNA sequence: TGCGCCAGCAGCTTGGGGCTAGCGACTAGCACAGATACGCAGTATTTT. Its translation is CASSLGLATSTDTQYF. V usage is TRBV5-1 and J usage is TRBJ2-3; TRBD2 is a possible D gene (6 bases). Germline V gene data show CDR1 as SGHRS and CDR2 as YFSETQ. The CDR3 extends over 16 amino acids. V was trimmed by 0 bases and J by 0 bases, leaving 11 bases between them.

The chain uses TRBV9 and TRBJ1-4; 7 bases line up with TRBD1. Unmatched junction bases numbered 10, after V lost 0 bases and J lost 8 bases. This CDR3 comprises 16 residues. The V gene's germline CDR1 is SGDLS and CDR2 YYNGEE. CDR3 DNA sequence: TGTGCCAGCAGCGTAGAGGGGGGACAGTATTCGGAAAAACTGTTTTTT. The encoded protein is CASSVEGGQYSEKLFF.

V gene TRBV29-1 combines with J gene TRBJ1-4; D is uncertain. The V gene's germline CDR1 is SQVTM and CDR2 ANQGSEA. V shed 4 bases and J shed 6 bases, with 9 bases lying between them. The CDR3 runs to 12 residues. CDR3 residues: CSVAQEYEKLFF. The CDR3 DNA reads TGCAGCGTTGCCCAGGAATATGAAAAACTGTTTTTT.